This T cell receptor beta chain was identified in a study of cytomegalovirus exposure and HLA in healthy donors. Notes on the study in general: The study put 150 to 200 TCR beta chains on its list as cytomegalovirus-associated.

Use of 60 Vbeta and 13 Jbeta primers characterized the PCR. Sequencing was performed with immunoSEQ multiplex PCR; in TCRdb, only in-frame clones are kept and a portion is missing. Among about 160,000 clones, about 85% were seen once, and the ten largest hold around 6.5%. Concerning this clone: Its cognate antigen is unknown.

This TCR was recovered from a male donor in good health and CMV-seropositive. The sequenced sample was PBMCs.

In nucleotides, the CDR3 is TGTGCCAGCTCACCCGACATCTCCTACGAGCAGTACTTC. Encoded protein: CASSPDISYEQYF. The rearrangement joins TRBV18 to TRBJ2-7; no definite D call. The CDR3 is made up of 13 amino acids. Germline assignment: CDR1 KGHSH and CDR2 LQKENI. The V end lost 3 bases, the J end lost 0 bases, and 6 bases lay between the germline ends.